The entry below gives a single T cell receptor (beta chain) sequence along with its context. Its antigen is not identified. The PCR had 60 Vbeta and 13 Jbeta primers. Sequenced by immunoSEQ multiplex PCR; TCRdb stores in-frame clones only, minus some. The table records about 150,000 clones, 70% of them present only once. This sample is part of a study of cytomegalovirus exposure and HLA in healthy donors. Overall study results and limits: Analyzed later, association rates of TCRs varied across HLA loci, with DRB1 most and HLA-C fewest. What TCR beta sequences reportedly achieved was accurate prediction of HLA-A and HLA-B alleles in most subjects.

Germline lookup yields CDR1 SGHVS and CDR2 FNYEAQ. There are 16 residues in the CDR3. The V segment lost 0 bases and the J segment 6 bases; nucleotides outside the gene matches: 8. This receptor was identified in a woman aged 60-75 years in good health and CMV-seropositive. Source material: PBMCs. The chain has TRBV7-6 and TRBJ2-1, with TRBD2 matching over 7 bases. This chain's CDR3 is CASSLAGTTGSNEQFF. Written as DNA, the CDR3 is TGTGCCAGCAGCTTAGCCGGGACTACGGGGTCCAATGAGCAGTTCTTC. The full variable domain, completed using reference TRBV7-6 and TRBJ2-1, is GAGVSQSPRYKVTKRGQDVALRCDPISGHVSLYWYRQALGQGPEFLTYFNYEAQQDKSGLPNDRFSAERPEGSISTLTIQRTEQRDSAMYRCASSLAGTTGSNEQFFGPGTRLTVL.